A selection of T cell receptor beta chains follows, all from one sample in a study of response to subunit inactivated influenza vaccine. MiXCR was run by TCRdb on the RT-PCR reads, yielding one entry per CDR3 protein. This sample has 650,000 to 800,000 distinct CDR3 sequences, with approximately 18% found just once. The source material was PBMCs from blood, sampled more than 4 days after vaccination. The receptors originated from a man aged 45-60 years who received an inactivated influenza vaccine. Each CDR3 is given with its conserved first and last residue. Fields, in order: D gene, J gene, V gene, clone size, CDR3 DNA, CDR3 protein. D genes are given only for firm matches. A clone size is listed for some rows: how often the clone was seen (once, few, many), or a class if it is expanded.

TRBD2,TRBJ2-1,TRBV6-2/TRBV6-3,few,TGTGCCAGCAGTGACCAAACTCTAGCGGGAGTTAATGAGCAGTTCTTC,CASSDQTLAGVNEQFF
.,TRBJ2-7,TRBV10-3,.,TGTGCCATCAGTGAGGTGGGGGCAGGAGGCGAGCAGTACTTC,CAISEVGAGGEQYF
.,TRBJ2-7,TRBV20-1,.,TGCAGTGCTAGAGGAGTATCGGTCTCCTACGAGCAGTACTTC,CSARGVSVSYEQYF
.,TRBJ1-2,TRBV12-3/TRBV12-4,.,TGTTCCAGCCTCCGTTCCCTCTATGGCTACACCTTC,CSSLRSLYGYTF
.,TRBJ2-3,TRBV6-6,many,TGTGCCAGCAGTGCGGGGAGCACAGATACGCAGTATTTT,CASSAGSTDTQYF
TRBD2,TRBJ2-1,TRBV4-3,few,TGCGCCAGCAGCCAAGATTTAGGTCTAGCGGGGCCCCCCTCCTGGAATGAGCAGTTCTTC,CASSQDLGLAGPPSWNEQFF
.,TRBJ2-3,TRBV12-3/TRBV12-4,many,TGTGCCAGCAGTTTCTCCCCTAACTACACAGATACGCAGTATTTT,CASSFSPNYTDTQYF
.,TRBJ2-1,TRBV27,.,TGTGCCAGCAGTTTCTCCTGGTTCAATGAGCAGTTCTTC,CASSFSWFNEQFF
.,TRBJ1-1,TRBV10-3,.,TGTGCCATCAGCGACCCCCGGGGGGGGGGCGACACTGAAGCTTTCTTT,CAISDPRGGGDTEAFF
.,TRBJ2-3,TRBV11-1,.,TGTGCCAGCAGCTTATGGGCGGGTCCATCTATGCGGTCGGATACAGATACGCAGTATTTT,CASSLWAGPSMRSDTDTQYF
.,TRBJ1-1,TRBV5-5,.,TGTGCCAGCAGCCGTGAACAGACGAGCACTGAAGCTTTCTTT,CASSREQTSTEAFF
.,TRBJ1-3,TRBV2,few,TGTGCCAGCAGTTGGGGTCGCTCTGGAAACACCATATATTTT,CASSWGRSGNTIYF
TRBD1,TRBJ2-2,TRBV4-1,few,TGCGCCAGCAGCCAAGACGTGTCAGGGGGCGCCGGGGAGCTGTTTTTT,CASSQDVSGGAGELFF
TRBD1,TRBJ1-1,TRBV12-3/TRBV12-4,.,TGTGCCAGCAGAAGCACAGGGGAGAACACTGAAGCTTTCTTT,CASRSTGENTEAFF
.,TRBJ1-5,TRBV27,few,TGTGCCAGCAGTTTATCTCGGCAGGGGAATAGCAATCAGCCCCAGCATTTT,CASSLSRQGNSNQPQHF
.,TRBJ2-7,TRBV12-3/TRBV12-4,.,TGTGCCAGTCGTAGGGGCTCGCTCGAGCAGTACTTC,CASRRGSLEQYF
.,TRBJ2-7,TRBV6-6,.,TGTGCCAGCAGTCCGTCGAACTACGAGCAGTACTTC,CASSPSNYEQYF
.,TRBJ2-2,TRBV20-1,.,TGCAGTGCTAGAGCTCAAGACACCAACACCGGGGAGCTGTTTTTT,CSARAQDTNTGELFF
TRBD2,TRBJ2-5,TRBV12-3/TRBV12-4,.,TGTGCCAGCAGTTTTAAATCGGGACTACGGGAGACCCAGTACTTC,CASSFKSGLRETQYF
.,TRBJ2-6,TRBV6-4,.,TGTGCCAGCGAGGGATACGGGACTGGGGCCAACGTCCTGACTTTC,CASEGYGTGANVLTF
TRBD1,TRBJ1-2,TRBV20-1,few,TGCAGTGCTAGAGATAAGGGGGCGATTTGGGATGGCTACACCTTC,CSARDKGAIWDGYTF
.,TRBJ2-1,TRBV24-1,.,TGTGCCACCAGTGATTTCAGGGTTGAGGACAATGAGCAGTTCTTC,CATSDFRVEDNEQFF
.,TRBJ2-7,TRBV6-5,.,TGTGCCAGCAGTTACCCCGGCGTAGCAGGTCCCTACGAGCAGTACTTC,CASSYPGVAGPYEQYF
.,TRBJ1-1,TRBV5-5,once,TGTGCCAGCAGCTTGTTCGGGACAACGAACACTGAAGCTTTCTTT,CASSLFGTTNTEAFF
.,TRBJ2-3,TRBV6-5,many,TGTGCCAGCAGTTACTCTGGGGGGTTGCTAGATACGCAGTATTTT,CASSYSGGLLDTQYF
TRBD1,TRBJ2-7,TRBV7-8,few,TGTGCCAGCAGCTCCCCCCGACAGGGGGTTTCCTCCTACGAGCAGTACTTC,CASSSPRQGVSSYEQYF
TRBD1,TRBJ2-2,TRBV10-3,.,TGTGCCATCAGTATACGGACAGGGGCCGGGGAGCTGTTTTTT,CAISIRTGAGELFF
TRBD2,TRBJ2-7,TRBV5-1,many,TGCGCCAGCAGCTTGGTGGGACTAGACTACGAGCAGTACTTC,CASSLVGLDYEQYF
TRBD1,TRBJ1-5,TRBV20-1,few,TGCAGTGCTAGCCACAGGGGCCCCAATCAGCCCCAGCATTTT,CSASHRGPNQPQHF
.,TRBJ2-3,TRBV5-1,.,TGCGCCAGCAGCGCGACTGATGGTAGCACAGATACGCAGTATTTT,CASSATDGSTDTQYF
.,TRBJ1-2,TRBV12-3/TRBV12-4,.,TGTGCCAGCCATGGGACGCTAAACTATGGCTACACCTTC,CASHGTLNYGYTF
.,TRBJ2-5,TRBV6-2/TRBV6-3,few,TGTGCCACAGGTCGCAGCGCCCAAGAGACCCAGTACTTC,CATGRSAQETQYF
.,TRBJ2-7,TRBV5-1,few,TGCGCCAGCAGCTTGGCCGCGGAGGGGGCCGAGCAGTACTTC,CASSLAAEGAEQYF
.,TRBJ2-5,TRBV12-3/TRBV12-4,.,TGTGCCAGCAGTGTGTGGGGAGAGACCCAGTACTTC,CASSVWGETQYF
.,TRBJ2-5,TRBV5-8,few,TGTGCCAGCAGCGCTGGCCCTTACCAAGAGACCCAGTACTTC,CASSAGPYQETQYF
TRBD1,TRBJ1-2,TRBV7-2,.,TGTGCCAGCACCCTGACAGGGGATAACTATGGCTACACCTTC,CASTLTGDNYGYTF
TRBD1,TRBJ2-5,TRBV20-1,few,TGCAGTGCTAGTCGGTTACAGGGGGCCCAAGAGACCCAGTACTTC,CSASRLQGAQETQYF
.,TRBJ2-2,TRBV7-2,.,TGTGCCAGCAGTGTGTCCCATACCCCCACCGGGGAGCTGTTTTTT,CASSVSHTPTGELFF
TRBD1,TRBJ2-3,TRBV6-1,.,TGTGCCAGCAGTAAGGACAGGGGCGCAGATACGCAGTATTTT,CASSKDRGADTQYF
TRBD2,TRBJ2-5,TRBV20-1,few,TGCAGTGCTACCGACACTAGCGGGGGTGAGACCCAGTACTTC,CSATDTSGGETQYF
TRBD1,TRBJ2-6,TRBV11-2,once,TGTGCCAGCAGCTTCCCTTTGACAGGGTCTGGGGCCAACGTCCTGACTTTC,CASSFPLTGSGANVLTF
.,TRBJ2-4,TRBV19,few,TGTGCCACCAGAACCAAAAACATTCAGTACTTC,CATRTKNIQYF
TRBD2,TRBJ2-3,TRBV24-1,few,TGTGCCACCAGTGATCGGACTAGCGGGGGTCGCACAGATACGCAGTATTTT,CATSDRTSGGRTDTQYF
TRBD2,TRBJ2-5,TRBV20-1,.,TGCTGTGCTTCCCTAGCGGAGACGTACCAAGAGACCCAGTACTTC,CCASLAETYQETQYF
.,TRBJ2-1,TRBV20-1,.,TGCAGTGCTAGTAGGGTCGCTGAGCAGTTCTTC,CSASRVAEQFF
.,TRBJ2-7,TRBV27,.,TGTGCCAGCAGGGATCGGGGCCATTCCTACGAGCAGTACTTC,CASRDRGHSYEQYF
.,TRBJ1-1,TRBV27,few,TGTGCCAGCAGTATATCCGCAAGGCCGAACACTGAAGCTTTCTTT,CASSISARPNTEAFF
.,TRBJ2-3,TRBV7-2,.,TGTGCCAGCAGCTTACGGCGGACCCCTAGCACAGATACGCAGTATTTT,CASSLRRTPSTDTQYF
TRBD2,TRBJ2-3,TRBV12-3/TRBV12-4,.,TGTGCCAGCAGTTTGGTGAGCGGGAGAGCTGATACGCAGTATTTT,CASSLVSGRADTQYF